This TCR beta chain was profiled in a study of T-cell memory formation after mild COVID-19. Study in general: TCR clustering was largely donor specific. Study-level results: Several responding clones turned up in pre-infection memory, indicating that cross-reactive memory may have taken part. Day 15 to 85 contracting clones showed balanced CD4/CD8; later expanders leaned CD4+.

For this clonotype: Its antigen is undetermined.

This CDR3 has 14 amino acids. Per the germline V gene, CDR1 is SGHKS and CDR2 is YYEKEE (reference sequence). V dropped 2 bases and J dropped 4 bases, with 9 bases sitting between them. One entry per CDR3 protein results from TCRdb running MiXCR on the 5' RACE reads. The data contain 98,000 or so distinct CDR3 sequences, 15% to 20% of them seen just once; the ten biggest clones take up approximately 5.5%. This TCR was sampled from a man aged 18 to 35 who had mild COVID-19 (a few samples of this study predate the infection). Cell type and time point are not known. The sample was PBMCs or a T cell subset sorted from them (not recorded which). The genes are TRBV5-5 and TRBJ1-4; D remains unclear. Here the CDR3 DNA reads TGTGCCAGCAGCTTAACATGGGTTAATGAAAAACTGTTTTTT. Amino acids: CASSLTWVNEKLFF.